The 12 T cell receptor beta chains below were found in one sample sequenced in a study of T cell repertoires in cytomegalovirus infection. Their antigens remain unidentified. TCRdb used MiXCR to reprocess the reads, holding one entry per CDR3 protein. Among over 250,000 distinct CDR3 sequences listed, around 20% were seen once. Specimen: cultured PBMCs, collected from culture after CMV antigen stimulation. These TCRs come from a human donor in good health (CMV status not recorded). Some clones in this sample may be carry-over from other donors' samples.

The chain carries TRBV6-2 or TRBV6-3 and TRBJ2-1; D is ambiguous. The V gene lost 2 bases and the J gene lost 6 bases, with 11 bases spanning the gap. Per germline, CDR1 MNHEY and CDR2 SVGEGT. This CDR3 is built from 14 residues. DNA for the CDR3: TGTGCCAGCAGTTACGACGGCCTCGTCAATGAGCAGTTCTTC. Its protein product is CASSYDGLVNEQFF.

This clonotype was picked up a small number of times. CDR3 in DNA: TGTGCCAGCAGTATCAGACAGGGAGGTACTGAAGCTTTCTTT. Translating gives CASSIRQGGTEAFF. The chain couples TRBV12-3 or TRBV12-4 to TRBJ1-1; 7 positions agree with TRBD1. CDR3 size: 14 residues. The V and J ends lost 5 bases and 5 bases, in that order; junction bases with no gene match: 8.

This clonotype has only a few counts. The chain joins TRBV5-6 to TRBJ1-2; D may be TRBD1 (5 bases). The V gene's germline CDR1 is SGHDT and CDR2 YYEEEE. Trimming cost V 0 bases and J 5 bases, with 8 bases left between them. CDR3 length: 13 amino acids. The CDR3 region has the DNA TGTGCCAGCAGCTTGGTTTGGACATATGGCTACACCTTC. Its protein is CASSLVWTYGYTF.

The chain uses TRBV6-6 and TRBJ1-5; D call uncertain. The germline V gene has CDR1 MNHNY and CDR2 SVGAGI (reference sequence). Trimming shortened V by 8 bases and J by 1 base, and 9 bases separated the two germline ends. This CDR3 has 13 amino acids. In DNA form, the CDR3 reads TGTGCCAGCCGGGGAAACAGCAATCAGCCCCAGCATTTT. Translation: CASRGNSNQPQHF.

The table lists this clonotype with a few counts. The rearrangement joins TRBV5-4 to TRBJ2-3; unclear D gene. This CDR3 is 17 amino acids long. V lost 3 bases and J lost 2, with 19 bases in between. Germline CDR1 and CDR2: SGHNT and YYREEE (reference sequence). In nucleotides, the CDR3 is TGTGCCAGCAGCTCGTCACTCGGTGGTCGGAACACAGATACGCAGTATTTT. Protein sequence: CASSSSLGGRNTDTQYF. Supplemented by reference TRBV5-4 and TRBJ2-3, the full variable domain reads ETGVTQSPTHLIKTRGQQVTLRCSSQSGHNTVSWYQQALGQGPQFIFQYYREEENGRGNFPPRFSGLQFPNYSSELNVNALELDDSALYLCASSSSLGGRNTDTQYFGPGTRLTVL.

This clonotype was detected a few times. The chain joins TRBV20-1 to TRBJ2-3, with 7 nucleotides matching TRBD1. Germline CDR1 reads DFQATT; CDR2 reads SNEGSKA (reference sequence). J lost 0 bases, V lost 4 bases, and 10 bases had no gene match. The CDR3 has 16 amino acids. This CDR3 is CSATEGTATSTDTQYF. CDR3 coding DNA: TGCAGTGCTACGGAAGGGACAGCTACTAGCACAGATACGCAGTATTTT.

This clonotype was found a few times. The genes are TRBV12-3 or TRBV12-4 and TRBJ1-1; tentatively, D is TRBD1 (5 bases). Trimming shortened V by 2 bases and J by 1 base, and 14 bases separated the two germline ends. The CDR3 loop spans 16 amino acids. CDR3 nucleotide sequence: TGTGCCAGCAGTTTAAGGCCCTCTGGGGGGAACACTGAAGCTTTCTTT. It translates to CASSLRPSGGNTEAFF.

V and J are TRBV10-3 and TRBJ2-1; D is perhaps TRBD1 (5 bases). The CDR3 sequence is 13 residues long. Trimming removed 4 bases from V and 8 bases from J, with 12 bases in between. Germline V gene data show CDR1 as ENHRY and CDR2 as SYGVKD. Written as DNA, the CDR3 is TGTGCCATCAGTGGGACGGACAACTATGAGCAGTTCTTC. Its protein is CAISGTDNYEQFF.

This clonotype has a count of ten or more. The chain has TRBV7-8 and TRBJ2-7; 8 bases fit TRBD2. Germline CDR1 SGHVS, CDR2 FQNEAQ. V shed 1 base, J shed 5 bases, and the junction held 10 bases outside the gene matches. The CDR3 length is 16 residues. The CDR3 DNA reads TGTGCCAGCAGCTTAGGGGGCGGGAGGTTGAGGGACGAGCAGTACGTC. This codes for CASSLGGGRLRDEQYV.

This clonotype occurred a few times. The chain is built from TRBV12-3 or TRBV12-4 and TRBJ2-1; possibly TRBD2 for D (6 bases). The CDR3 has 13 residues. V was cut by 3 bases and J by 7 bases, with 10 bases left in between. In DNA, the CDR3 is TGTGCCAGCAGTTTTTGGGGGGTAAATGAGCAGTTCTTC. This codes for CASSFWGVNEQFF.

The sample holds many counts of this clonotype. This rearrangement joins TRBV7-2 to TRBJ1-2; D is undetermined. Germline-derived CDR1 and CDR2 are SGHTA and FQGNSA. The CDR3 spans 12 residues. Trimming cost V 8 bases and J 4 bases, with 11 bases left between them. CDR3 sequence: CASLQVTYGYTF. DNA of the CDR3: TGTGCCAGCCTTCAGGTGACCTATGGCTACACCTTC. The whole variable domain, filled in from reference TRBV7-2 and TRBJ1-2, reads GAGVSQSPSNKVTEKGKDVELRCDPISGHTALYWYRQSLGQGLEFLIYFQGNSAPDKSGLPSDRFSAERTGGSVSTLTIQRTQQEDSAVYLCASLQVTYGYTFGSGTRLTVV.

On this clonotype itself: The junction shows a germline mismatch at one end, possibly a read error. The gene calls are TRBV12-5 and TRBJ2-3; D ambiguous. The length of the CDR3 is 12 residues. Germline assignment: CDR1 LGHNT and CDR2 FRNRAP. Here the CDR3 reads CASAPPSDTPYF. CDR3 coding DNA: TGTGCGAGTGCACCGCCGTCGGATACGCCGTATTTT.